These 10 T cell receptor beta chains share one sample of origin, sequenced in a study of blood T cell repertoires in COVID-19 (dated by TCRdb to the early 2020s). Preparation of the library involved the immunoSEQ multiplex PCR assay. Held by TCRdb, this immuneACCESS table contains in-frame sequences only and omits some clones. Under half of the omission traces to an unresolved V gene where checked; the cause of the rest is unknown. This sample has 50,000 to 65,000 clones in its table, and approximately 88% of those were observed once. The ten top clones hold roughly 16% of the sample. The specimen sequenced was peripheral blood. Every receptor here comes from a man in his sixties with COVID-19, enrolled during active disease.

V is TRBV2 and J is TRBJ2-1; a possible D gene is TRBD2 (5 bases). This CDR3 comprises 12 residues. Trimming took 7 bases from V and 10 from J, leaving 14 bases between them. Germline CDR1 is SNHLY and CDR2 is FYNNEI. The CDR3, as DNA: TGTGCCAGCACTGCCCAGGAGGTGGAGCAGTTCTTC. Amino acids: CASTAQEVEQFF.

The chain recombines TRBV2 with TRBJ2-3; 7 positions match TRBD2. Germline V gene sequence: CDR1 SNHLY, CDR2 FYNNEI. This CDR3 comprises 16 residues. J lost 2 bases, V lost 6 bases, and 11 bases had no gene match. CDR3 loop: CASRKTTSAATDTQYF. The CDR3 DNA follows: TGTGCCAGCAGGAAGACTACTAGCGCGGCCACAGATACGCAGTATTTT.

This CDR3 is CASSIMSDTEAFF. CDR3 nucleotide sequence: TGTGCCAGTAGTATTATGTCGGACACTGAAGCTTTCTTT. V gene TRBV19 combines with J gene TRBJ1-1, with no clear D. V shed 3 bases and J shed 3 bases, with 8 bases lying between them. The germline V gene encodes CDR1 LNHDA and CDR2 SQIVND (reference sequence). This CDR3 contains 13 residues.

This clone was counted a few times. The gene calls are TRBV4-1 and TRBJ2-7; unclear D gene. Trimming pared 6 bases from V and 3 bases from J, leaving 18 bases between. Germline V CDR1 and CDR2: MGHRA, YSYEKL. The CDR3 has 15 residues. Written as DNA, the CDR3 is TGCGCCAGCAGTCCTCTCAACAGCTTCTACTACGAGCAGTACTTC. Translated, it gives CASSPLNSFYYEQYF.

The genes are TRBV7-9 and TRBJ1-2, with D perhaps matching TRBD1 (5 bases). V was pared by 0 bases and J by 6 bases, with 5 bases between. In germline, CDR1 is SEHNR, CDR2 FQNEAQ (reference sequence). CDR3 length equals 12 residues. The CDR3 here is CASSLARDGYTF. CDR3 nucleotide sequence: TGTGCCAGCAGCTTAGCCAGGGATGGCTACACCTTC.

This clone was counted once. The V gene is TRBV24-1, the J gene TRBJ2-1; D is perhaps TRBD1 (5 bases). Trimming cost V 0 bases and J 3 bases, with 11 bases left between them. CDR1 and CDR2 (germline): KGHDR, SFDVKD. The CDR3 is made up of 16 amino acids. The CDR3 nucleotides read TGTGCCACCAGTGATTTGAGGACCACAGGCTACAATGAGCAGTTCTTC. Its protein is CATSDLRTTGYNEQFF.

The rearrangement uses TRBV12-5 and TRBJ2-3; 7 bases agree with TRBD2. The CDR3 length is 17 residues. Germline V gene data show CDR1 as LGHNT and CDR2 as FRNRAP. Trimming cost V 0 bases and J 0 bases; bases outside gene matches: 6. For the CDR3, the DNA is TGTGCTAGTGGTTTGGTAACGGCGGGGGTCAGCACAGATACGCAGTATTTT. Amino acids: CASGLVTAGVSTDTQYF.

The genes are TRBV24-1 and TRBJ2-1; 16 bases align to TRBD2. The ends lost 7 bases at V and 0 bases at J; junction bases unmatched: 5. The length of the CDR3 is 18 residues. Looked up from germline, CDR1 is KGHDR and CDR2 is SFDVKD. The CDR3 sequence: CATSGTSGGESSYNEQFF. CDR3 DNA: TGTGCCACCAGCGGGACTAGCGGGGGGGAAAGCTCCTACAATGAGCAGTTCTTC.

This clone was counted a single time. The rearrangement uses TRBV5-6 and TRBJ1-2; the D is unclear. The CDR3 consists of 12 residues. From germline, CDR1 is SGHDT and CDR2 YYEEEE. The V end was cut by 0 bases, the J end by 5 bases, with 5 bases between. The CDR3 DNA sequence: TGTGCCAGCAGCTTGGCCCAATATGGCTACACCTTC. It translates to CASSLAQYGYTF.

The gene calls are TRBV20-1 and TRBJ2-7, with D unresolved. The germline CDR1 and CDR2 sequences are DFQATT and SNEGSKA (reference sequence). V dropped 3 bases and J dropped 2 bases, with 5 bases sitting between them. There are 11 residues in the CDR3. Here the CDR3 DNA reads TGCAGTGCTAGCCCTGCCTACGAGCAGTACTTC. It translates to CSASPAYEQYF.